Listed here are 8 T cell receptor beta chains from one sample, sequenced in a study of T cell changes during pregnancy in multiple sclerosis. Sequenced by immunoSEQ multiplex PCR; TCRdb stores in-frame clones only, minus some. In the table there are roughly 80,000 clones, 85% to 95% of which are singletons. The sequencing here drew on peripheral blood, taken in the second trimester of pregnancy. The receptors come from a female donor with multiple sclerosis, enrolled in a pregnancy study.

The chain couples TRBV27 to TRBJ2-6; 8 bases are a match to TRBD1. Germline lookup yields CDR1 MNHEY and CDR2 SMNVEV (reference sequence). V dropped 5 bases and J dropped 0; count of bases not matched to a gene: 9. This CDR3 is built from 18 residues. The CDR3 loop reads CASSITGGIFSGANVLTF. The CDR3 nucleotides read TGTGCCAGCAGTATCACAGGGGGTATCTTCTCTGGGGCCAACGTCCTGACTTTC.

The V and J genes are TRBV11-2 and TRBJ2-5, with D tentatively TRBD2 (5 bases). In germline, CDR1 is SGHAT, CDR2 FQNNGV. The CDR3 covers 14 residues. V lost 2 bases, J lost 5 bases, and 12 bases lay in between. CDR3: CASSLSSGWETQYF. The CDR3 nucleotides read TGTGCCAGCAGCTTATCCTCGGGGTGGGAGACCCAGTACTTC.

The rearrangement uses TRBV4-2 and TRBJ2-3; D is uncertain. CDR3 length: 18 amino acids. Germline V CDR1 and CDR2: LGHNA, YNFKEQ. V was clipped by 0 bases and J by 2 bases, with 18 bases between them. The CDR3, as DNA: TGTGCCAGCAGCCAAGAACGCACCAGTTGGTCGTACACAGATACGCAGTATTTT. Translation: CASSQERTSWSYTDTQYF.

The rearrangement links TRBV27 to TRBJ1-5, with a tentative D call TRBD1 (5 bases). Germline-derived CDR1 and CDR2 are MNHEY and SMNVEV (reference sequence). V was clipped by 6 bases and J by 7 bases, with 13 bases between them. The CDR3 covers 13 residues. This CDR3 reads CASSGGLTQPQHF. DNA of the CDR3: TGTGCCAGCAGCGGGGGACTCACGCAGCCCCAGCATTTT.

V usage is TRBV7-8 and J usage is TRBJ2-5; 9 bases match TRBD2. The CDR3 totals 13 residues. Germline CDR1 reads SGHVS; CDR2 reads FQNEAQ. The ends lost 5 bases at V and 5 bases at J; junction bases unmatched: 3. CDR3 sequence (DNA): TGTGCCAGCAGCGGAGCGGGGGGTGAGACCCAGTACTTC. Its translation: CASSGAGGETQYF.

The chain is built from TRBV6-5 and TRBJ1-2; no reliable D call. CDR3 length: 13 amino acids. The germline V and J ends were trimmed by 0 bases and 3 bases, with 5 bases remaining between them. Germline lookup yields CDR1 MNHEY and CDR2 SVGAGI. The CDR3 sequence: CASSYSQDYGYTF. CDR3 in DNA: TGTGCCAGCAGTTACTCGCAGGACTATGGCTACACCTTC.

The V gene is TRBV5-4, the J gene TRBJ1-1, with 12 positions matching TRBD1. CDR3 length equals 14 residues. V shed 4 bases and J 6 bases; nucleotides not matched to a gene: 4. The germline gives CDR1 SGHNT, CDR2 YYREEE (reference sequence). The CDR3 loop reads CASSPGQGASEAFF. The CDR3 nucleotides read TGTGCCAGCAGCCCGGGACAGGGGGCTTCTGAAGCTTTCTTT.

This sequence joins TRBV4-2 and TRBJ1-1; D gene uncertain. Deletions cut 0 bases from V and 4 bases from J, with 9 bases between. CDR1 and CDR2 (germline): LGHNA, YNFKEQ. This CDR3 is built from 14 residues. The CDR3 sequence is CASSQERGITEAFF. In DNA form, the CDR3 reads TGTGCCAGCAGCCAAGAAAGAGGGATCACTGAAGCTTTCTTT.